This TCR beta chain was profiled in a study of vaccination effects on CD4 cells after COVID-19. Within the ViraFEST assay, antigen-specific CD4+ T cells underwent expansion with viral peptide pools prior to sequencing. CD4+ T cell isolation took place after nine to eleven days of culture. Testing of the vaccine recipients showed negative nucleocapsid antibodies and no prior SARS-CoV-2 infection. For this clone: Antigen: not known.

TCRdb keeps only in-frame clones here, not all; method: immunoSEQ multiplex PCR. Of fewer than 30,000 clones listed, more than 70% were seen once; the top ten hold about 32%. Germline CDR1 and CDR2: MNHEY and SVGAGI. The CDR3 is 13 amino acids. V was pared by 7 bases and J by 8 bases, with 17 bases between. The sample was CD4+ T cells from PBMCs cultured with SARS-CoV-2 spike peptides, taken before COVID-19 vaccination. The source of this sequence is a human donor who received a COVID-19 vaccine. This sequence joins TRBV6-5 and TRBJ1-2, with D possibly matching TRBD1 (6 bases). In DNA, the CDR3 is TGTGCCAGCACCTCTATACAGGGTCGCGGCTACACCTTC. Translation gives CASTSIQGRGYTF.